This TCR beta chain is drawn from a study of Graves' ophthalmopathy and Graves' hyperthyroidism. V lost 6 bases to trimming and J lost 5 bases; unmatched junction nucleotides: 10. This CDR3 has 15 residues. Amplifying from RNA transcripts, the study obtained TCR beta CDR3 regions. RT-PCR in the first round used HTBI primers; a second-round multiplex PCR followed. From the multiplex PCR reads, TCRdb called clonotypes with MiXCR, one entry per CDR3 protein. The data show about 740,000 distinct CDR3 sequences, roughly two fifths seen once. The clonotype was recovered from an adult man with Graves' ophthalmopathy. The sequencing input was peripheral blood. The gene calls are TRBV12-3 or TRBV12-4 and TRBJ1-1; 9 nucleotides line up with TRBD1. DNA of the CDR3: TGTGCCAGCAGCCCCCCGAACAGGGGGCGGACTGAAGCTTTCTTT. Translation gives CASSPPNRGRTEAFF.